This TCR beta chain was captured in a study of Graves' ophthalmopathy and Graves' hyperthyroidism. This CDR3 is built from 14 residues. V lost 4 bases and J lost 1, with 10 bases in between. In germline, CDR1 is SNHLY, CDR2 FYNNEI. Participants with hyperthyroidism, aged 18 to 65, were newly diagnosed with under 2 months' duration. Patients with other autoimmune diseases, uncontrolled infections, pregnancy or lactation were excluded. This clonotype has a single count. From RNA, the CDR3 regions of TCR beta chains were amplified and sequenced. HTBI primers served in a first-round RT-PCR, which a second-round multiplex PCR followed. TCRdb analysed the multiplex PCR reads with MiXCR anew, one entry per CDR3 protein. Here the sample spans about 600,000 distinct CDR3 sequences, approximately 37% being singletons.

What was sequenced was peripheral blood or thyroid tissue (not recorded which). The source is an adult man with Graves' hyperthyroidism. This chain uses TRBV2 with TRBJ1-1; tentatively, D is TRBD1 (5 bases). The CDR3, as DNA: TGTGCCAGCAGTGTAAAGGGACGGAACACTGAAGCTTTCTTT. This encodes CASSVKGRNTEAFF. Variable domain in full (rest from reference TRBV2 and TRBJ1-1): EPEVTQTPSHQVTQMGQEVILRCVPISNHLYFYWYRQILGQKVEFLVSFYNNEISEKSEIFDDQFSVERPDGSNFTLKIRSTKLEDSAMYFCASSVKGRNTEAFFGQGTRLTVV.